This T cell receptor (beta chain) was recovered during a study of pediatric ulcerative colitis. The rectum was sampled with one to two pinch biopsies at colonoscopy. The diagnostic colonoscopy in ulcerative colitis patients preceded any immunosuppressive treatment. Whole-study findings and limits: Ulcerative colitis patients shared more blood-rectal clones than controls. Clonal expansions reduced rectal repertoire diversity in acute severe colitis.

Trimming took 5 bases from V and 3 from J, leaving 16 bases between them. CDR1 and CDR2 (germline): LNHDA, SQIVND (reference sequence). The CDR3 loop spans 15 amino acids. Profiled with immunoSEQ multiplex PCR; TCRdb holds only in-frame clones, not every one. There are some 37,000 clones in the sample; about 80% occur only once, and 0.65% to 0.75% lies in the top ten. About this clone itself: Its antigen is unknown.

The TCR originated in a boy aged 10-17 years with moderate ulcerative colitis. The sequencing input was gut tissue. The rearrangement links TRBV19 to TRBJ1-1, with D possibly matching TRBD1 (6 bases). CDR3 amino acids: CASSPNRASDTEAFF. The CDR3 DNA sequence: TGTGCCAGTAGTCCCAACAGGGCTTCGGACACTGAAGCTTTCTTT.